The source of this T cell receptor (beta chain) is a study of cytomegalovirus exposure and HLA in healthy donors. Overall study findings and caveats: A few of the chains that were CMV-associated were confirmed in vitro to be specific for CMV antigens. Presence/absence results assume similar sequencing depth per donor, which may not hold.

V gave up 4 bases and J gave up 6 bases, with 12 bases separating them. The CDR3 is 13 residues long. In germline, CDR1 is MGHDK, CDR2 SYGVNS. The PCR was carried out with 60 Vbeta primers and 13 Jbeta primers. Sequencing was performed with immunoSEQ multiplex PCR; in TCRdb, only in-frame clones are kept and a portion is missing. Of some 130,000 clones in the sample, approximately 61% were seen once. This clone was detected a few times. The antigen is not known. This sequence was found in a human donor in good health. V and J are TRBV25-1 and TRBJ1-1, with a weak D call TRBD1 (6 bases). The sequencing sample was made of PBMCs. The chain's CDR3 is CASSGFRGPEAFF. CDR3 DNA: TGTGCCAGCAGTGGGTTCAGGGGACCTGAAGCTTTCTTT.